The rows below give T cell receptor beta chains drawn from one sample of a study of cytomegalovirus exposure and HLA in healthy donors. Some clones are missing from TCRdb's copy, which holds only in-frame ones; the method was immunoSEQ multiplex PCR. The sample comprises under 150,000 clones, 65% to 85% of which are singletons, and about 1.7% rests with the top ten. Sequencing was performed on PBMCs. Receptor source: a woman between 35 and 50 years old in good health and CMV-seronegative. The CDR3 runs from the conserved cysteine through the conserved F or W. Fields, in order: J gene, CDR3 length, V gene, clone size, D gene, CDR3 DNA, CDR3 protein. D genes are given only for firm matches. Only part of the rows carry a size: once, few, many, or a class if the clone is expanded.

J gene: TRBJ2-7
CDR3 length: 13
V gene: TRBV6-1
clone size: .
D gene: .
CDR3 DNA: TGTGCCAGCAGCCGACAGGAAGCTTACGAGCAGTACTTC
CDR3 protein: CASSRQEAYEQYF

J gene: TRBJ1-1
CDR3 length: 13
V gene: TRBV11-3
clone size: .
D gene: TRBD1
CDR3 DNA: TGTGCCAGCAGCCCATCTCGGGACAGGGAAGCTTTCTTT
CDR3 protein: CASSPSRDREAFF

J gene: TRBJ2-1
CDR3 length: 14
V gene: TRBV7-9
clone size: few
D gene: .
CDR3 DNA: TGTGCCAGCACCTCAGGTCAGCCTGCCAATGAGCAGTTCTTC
CDR3 protein: CASTSGQPANEQFF

J gene: TRBJ2-2
CDR3 length: 16
V gene: TRBV28
clone size: .
D gene: .
CDR3 DNA: TGTGCCAGCAGTTTCTTGGGCTCTTTTAACACCGGGGAGCTGTTTTTT
CDR3 protein: CASSFLGSFNTGELFF

J gene: TRBJ2-3
CDR3 length: 14
V gene: TRBV2
clone size: .
D gene: TRBD2
CDR3 DNA: TGTGCCAGCAGGCAGACTAGCAGCACAGATACGCAGTATTTT
CDR3 protein: CASRQTSSTDTQYF

J gene: TRBJ2-1
CDR3 length: 15
V gene: TRBV7-6
clone size: .
D gene: TRBD2
CDR3 DNA: TGTGCCAGCAGCCCTCTAGCGGGCTTAAACAATGAGCAGTTCTTC
CDR3 protein: CASSPLAGLNNEQFF

J gene: TRBJ2-5
CDR3 length: 15
V gene: TRBV6-8
clone size: .
D gene: TRBD2
CDR3 DNA: TGTGCCAGCAGTTACCCTTCTAGCGGGACAGAGACCCAGTACTTC
CDR3 protein: CASSYPSSGTETQYF

J gene: TRBJ1-4
CDR3 length: 15
V gene: TRBV28
clone size: once
D gene: .
CDR3 DNA: TGTGCCAGCAGTTTGGGGGGGCGGCTTAATGAAAAACTGTTTTTT
CDR3 protein: CASSLGGRLNEKLFF

J gene: TRBJ2-7
CDR3 length: 14
V gene: TRBV5-4
clone size: .
D gene: TRBD1
CDR3 DNA: TGTGCCAGCAGCGCTGACAGGGGCACCTACGAGCAGTACTTC
CDR3 protein: CASSADRGTYEQYF

J gene: TRBJ1-2
CDR3 length: 14
V gene: TRBV9
clone size: .
D gene: .
CDR3 DNA: TGTGCCAGCAGCGTATTAGGGAGTAACTATGGCTACACCTTC
CDR3 protein: CASSVLGSNYGYTF

J gene: TRBJ1-1
CDR3 length: 13
V gene: TRBV2
clone size: .
D gene: .
CDR3 DNA: TGTGCCAGCAACGGGGGGGTGCGGGCTGAAGCTTTCTTT
CDR3 protein: CASNGGVRAEAFF

J gene: TRBJ1-2
CDR3 length: 15
V gene: TRBV11-2
clone size: .
D gene: .
CDR3 DNA: TGTGCCAGCAGCTCTCGACAGGACATCCTCTATGGCTACACCTTC
CDR3 protein: CASSSRQDILYGYTF

J gene: TRBJ2-5
CDR3 length: 16
V gene: TRBV28
clone size: .
D gene: TRBD2
CDR3 DNA: TGTGCCAGCAGTTTATTGGCAGCGGGAGGAAGCGAGACCCAGTACTTC
CDR3 protein: CASSLLAAGGSETQYF